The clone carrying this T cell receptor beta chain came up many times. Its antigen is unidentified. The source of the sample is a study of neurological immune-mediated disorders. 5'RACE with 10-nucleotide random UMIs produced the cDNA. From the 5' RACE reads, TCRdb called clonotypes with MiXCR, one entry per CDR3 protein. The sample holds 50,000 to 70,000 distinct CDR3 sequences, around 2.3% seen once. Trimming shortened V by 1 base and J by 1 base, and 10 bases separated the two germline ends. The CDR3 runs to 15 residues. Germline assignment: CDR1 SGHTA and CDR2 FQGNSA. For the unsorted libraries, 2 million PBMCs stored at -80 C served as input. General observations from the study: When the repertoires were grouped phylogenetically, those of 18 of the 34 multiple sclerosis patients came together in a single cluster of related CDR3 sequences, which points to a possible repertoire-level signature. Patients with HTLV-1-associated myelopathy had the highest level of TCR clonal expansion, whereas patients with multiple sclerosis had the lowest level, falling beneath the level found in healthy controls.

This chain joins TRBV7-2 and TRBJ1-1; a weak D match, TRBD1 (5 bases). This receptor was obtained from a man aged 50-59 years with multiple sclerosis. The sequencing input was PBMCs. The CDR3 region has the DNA TGTGCCAGCAGCTTAGGCAGGGTGAGGAACACTGAAGCTTTCTTT. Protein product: CASSLGRVRNTEAFF.